This TCR beta chain stems from a study of blood T cell repertoires in COVID-19. On the study more broadly: The study drew acute and convalescent COVID-19 samples from the United States, Italy and Spain. From T cells, B-cell-depleted T cells, or PBMCs came the material, which was cDNA or gDNA.

Authors' methods: The authors estimated nucleated cell counts from reference gene primer amplification. Only in-frame clones appear in the TCRdb table, and some are missing; sequencing was by immunoSEQ multiplex PCR. The V and J calls and clone size come from that table; D and trimming were worked out from the DNA. Found here are hundreds of thousands of clones, 80% to 90% of them singletons; the top ten hold less than 11%. CDR3 size: 14 residues. The V gene end was trimmed by 0 bases and the J gene end by 2 bases; junction bases not matched to a gene: 1. CDR1 and CDR2 (germline): SGHDT, YYEEEE. The clonotype was recovered from an elderly woman with acute or convalescent COVID-19. The chain couples TRBV5-6 to TRBJ2-7; the match to TRBD2 covers 8 bases. Material: peripheral blood. The CDR3 protein is CASSLAGGAYEQYF. The CDR3 DNA reads as TGTGCCAGCAGCTTGGCCGGGGGGGCCTACGAGCAGTACTTC.